Below, one T cell receptor (beta chain) is given with its context. Its target is not known. Lactation, pregnancy, other autoimmune disease or uncontrolled infection excluded patients. On the basis of clinical symptoms, serum thyroxine and TRAb, thyroid ultrasound and orbital computed tomography, diagnoses were made. This record comes from a study of T cells in Graves' hyperthyroidism and ophthalmopathy. Regarding the study as a whole: Ophthalmopathy, which appeared later, was predicted by the model a median roughly 6.4 months before onset. Most thyroid clonotypes expanded above 0.001 appeared in blood too.

TCR beta CDR3 regions were amplified from RNA. HTBI primers were employed in a first-round RT-PCR of the TCR CDR3. TCRdb reanalysed the multiplex PCR reads using MiXCR and keeps one entry per CDR3 protein. Seen here are over 500,000 distinct CDR3 sequences, around 43% observed once, and the top ten hold about 45%. Looked up from germline, CDR1 is SGHTA and CDR2 is FQGNSA. With 1 base removed from V and 0 bases from J, the gap between germline ends came to 10 bases. The CDR3 length is 16 residues. Sequenced material: peripheral blood or thyroid tissue (not recorded which). The TCR comes from an adult woman with Graves' disease, either hyperthyroidism or ophthalmopathy (not recorded which). The chain employs TRBV7-2 and TRBJ1-3; D might be TRBD1 (6 bases). The CDR3 region has the DNA TGTGCCAGCAGCTTAGTGACGGGGGCCTCTGGAAACACCATATATTTT. This codes for CASSLVTGASGNTIYF.